One TCR beta chain is described in this entry. The CDR3 length is 16 residues. The ends were cut back, 1 base at V and 2 bases at J, with 14 bases in the middle. Germline V CDR1 and CDR2: KGHSH, LQKENI. The data are from a study of blood T cell repertoires in COVID-19. Study context: From the United States, Italy and Spain came samples of acute and convalescent COVID-19. PBMCs, B-cell-depleted T cells, or T cells provided the cDNA or gDNA that made up the material.

In the original processing: It was from reference gene primer amplification that nucleated cell counts were estimated. Measured with immunoSEQ multiplex PCR; TCRdb has only the in-frame clones, and not every one. The D gene and trimming were derived from the DNA, and the V and J assignments and clone size from that table. The data contain 250,000 to 300,000 clones, around 86% of them singletons. The gene calls are TRBV18 and TRBJ2-5; perhaps TRBD2 as D (5 bases). The sequence came from a woman aged 55-69 years with active or convalescent COVID-19. The sample taken for sequencing was peripheral blood. DNA for the CDR3: TGTGCCAGCTCACCACAGTCGCTAGCTAATCAAGAGACCCAGTACTTC. Amino acids: CASSPQSLANQETQYF.